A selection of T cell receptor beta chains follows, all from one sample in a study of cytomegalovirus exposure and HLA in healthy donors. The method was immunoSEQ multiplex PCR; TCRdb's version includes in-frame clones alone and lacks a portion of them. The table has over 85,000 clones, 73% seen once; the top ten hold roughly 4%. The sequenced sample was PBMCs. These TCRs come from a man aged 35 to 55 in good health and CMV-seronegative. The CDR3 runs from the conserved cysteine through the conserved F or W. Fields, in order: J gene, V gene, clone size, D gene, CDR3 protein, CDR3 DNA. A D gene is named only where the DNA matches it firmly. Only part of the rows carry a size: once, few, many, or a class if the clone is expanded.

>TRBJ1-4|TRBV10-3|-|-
CAIRSGLNEKLFF
TGTGCCATCAGGTCAGGGCTCAATGAAAAACTGTTTTTT
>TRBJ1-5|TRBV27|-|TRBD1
CASSLFQRQGSNQPQHF
TGTGCCAGCAGTTTATTCCAGCGACAGGGAAGCAATCAGCCCCAGCATTTT
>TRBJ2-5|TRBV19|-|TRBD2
CASRPYGASGGKETQYF
TGTGCCAGTAGACCTTATGGGGCTAGCGGGGGCAAAGAGACCCAGTACTTC
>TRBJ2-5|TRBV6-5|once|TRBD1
CASSSRTGRFETQYF
TGTGCCAGCAGTTCCCGGACAGGGAGGTTCGAGACCCAGTACTTC
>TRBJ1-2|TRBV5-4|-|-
CASSLIGALNYGYTF
TGTGCCAGCAGCTTGATAGGGGCCCTAAATTATGGCTACACCTTC
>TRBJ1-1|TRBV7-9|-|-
CASSLTVLNTEAFF
TGTGCCAGCAGCTTGACAGTCCTGAACACTGAAGCTTTCTTT
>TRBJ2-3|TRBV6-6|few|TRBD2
CASRHPSGGARDTQYF
TGTGCCAGCAGACATCCTAGCGGGGGGGCCCGGGATACGCAGTATTTT
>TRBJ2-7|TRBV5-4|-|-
CASSLGRGPSYEQYF
TGTGCCAGCAGCTTGGGTAGGGGCCCCTCCTACGAGCAGTACTTC
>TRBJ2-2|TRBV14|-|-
CASSQRTSFPGELFF
TGTGCCAGCAGCCAACGTACTAGCTTCCCCGGGGAGCTGTTTTTT
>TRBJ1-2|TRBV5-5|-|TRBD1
CASSPGQGYGYTF
TGTGCCAGCAGTCCGGGACAGGGTTATGGCTACACCTTC
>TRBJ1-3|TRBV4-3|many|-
CASSQGDRSGNTIYF
TGCGCCAGCAGCCAAGGAGACAGATCTGGAAACACCATATATTTT
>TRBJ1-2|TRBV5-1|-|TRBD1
CASSRWATGQTNYGYTF
TGCGCCAGCAGCCGTTGGGCCACGGGACAGACCAACTATGGCTACACCTTC
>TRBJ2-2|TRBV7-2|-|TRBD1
CASSLRDRGRLATGELFF
TGTGCCAGCAGCTTAAGGGACAGGGGGCGCTTGGCCACCGGGGAGCTGTTTTTT
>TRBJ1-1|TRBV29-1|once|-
CSARQAGTEAFF
TGCAGCGCCCGGCAGGCGGGGACTGAAGCTTTCTTT
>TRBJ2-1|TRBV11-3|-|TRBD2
CASSSGDGGGSSYNEQFF
TGTGCCAGCAGCTCCGGAGATGGCGGGGGGAGCTCCTACAATGAGCAGTTCTTC
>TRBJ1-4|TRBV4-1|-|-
CASSHRTSFSEKLFF
TGCGCCAGCAGCCACCGGACATCGTTTAGCGAAAAACTGTTTTTT
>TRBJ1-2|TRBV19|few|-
CASTRFGSQRGGYTF
TGTGCCAGTACCCGTTTCGGCAGTCAAAGAGGTGGCTACACCTTC
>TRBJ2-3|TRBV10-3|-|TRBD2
CAISRGLAGGPDTQYF
TGTGCCATCAGTCGAGGACTAGCGGGGGGCCCAGATACGCAGTATTTT
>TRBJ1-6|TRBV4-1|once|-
CASSQGQNYNSPLHF
TGCGCCAGCAGCCAAGGACAGAACTATAATTCACCCCTCCACTTT
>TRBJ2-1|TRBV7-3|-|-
CASSSNPEDEQFF
TGTGCCAGCAGCTCAAACCCAGAGGATGAGCAGTTCTTC
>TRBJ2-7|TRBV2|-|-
CASTPRAYEQYF
TGTGCCAGCACCCCCAGGGCCTACGAGCAGTACTTC
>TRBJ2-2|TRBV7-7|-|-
CASSLSFQGGTGELFF
TGTGCCAGCAGCTTAAGTTTTCAGGGGGGCACCGGGGAGCTGTTTTTT
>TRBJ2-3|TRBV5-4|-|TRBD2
CASSLLASGGSDTQYF
TGTGCCAGCAGCTTGCTTGCTAGCGGGGGCAGTGATACGCAGTATTTT
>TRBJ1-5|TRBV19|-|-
CASSIAGLGPYNQPQHF
TGTGCCAGTAGTATAGCGGGACTGGGACCGTACAATCAGCCCCAGCATTTT
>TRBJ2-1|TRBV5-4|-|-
CASSPGQRLYNEQFF
TGTGCCAGCAGCCCTGGACAGCGCCTATACAATGAGCAGTTCTTC
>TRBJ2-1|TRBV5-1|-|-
CASSSRLSSYNEQFF
TGCGCCAGCAGCTCTCGTCTGAGCTCCTACAATGAGCAGTTCTTC
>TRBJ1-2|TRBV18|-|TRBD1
CASSQGQGEYGYTF
TGTGCCAGCTCACAAGGACAGGGCGAGTATGGCTACACCTTC
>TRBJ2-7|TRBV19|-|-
CASSILAGLSYEQYF
TGTGCCAGTAGTATTTTGGCGGGGCTCTCCTACGAGCAGTACTTC
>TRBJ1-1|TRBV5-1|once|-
CASSLQEYTEAFF
TGCGCCAGCAGTTTACAGGAGTACACTGAAGCTTTCTTT
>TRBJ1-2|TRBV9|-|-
CASSVGGIDGTISYGYTF
TGTGCCAGCAGCGTAGGTGGTATCGATGGGACAATTTCCTATGGCTACACCTTC
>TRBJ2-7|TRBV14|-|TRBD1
CASSQGQGYYEQYF
TGTGCCAGCAGCCAAGGACAGGGTTACTACGAGCAGTACTTC
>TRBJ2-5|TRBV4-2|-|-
CASSQAWASEETQYF
TGTGCCAGCAGCCAAGCCTGGGCTAGCGAAGAGACCCAGTACTTC
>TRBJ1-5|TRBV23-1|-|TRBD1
CASSQSADRRLYQPQHF
TGCGCCAGCAGTCAAAGTGCGGACAGGAGACTCTATCAGCCCCAGCATTTT
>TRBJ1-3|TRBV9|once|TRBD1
CASSESSTGAAGNTIYF
TGTGCCAGCAGCGAGTCCAGTACAGGGGCGGCTGGAAACACCATATATTTT
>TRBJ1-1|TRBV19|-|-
CASSIGGVGVTEAFF
TGTGCCAGTAGTATAGGTGGGGTCGGGGTCACTGAAGCTTTCTTT
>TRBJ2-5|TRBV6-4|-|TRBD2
CASSGGGAGETQYF
TGTGCCAGCAGTGGCGGGGGGGCTGGAGAGACCCAGTACTTC
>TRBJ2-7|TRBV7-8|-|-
CASSLSRAFRGEQYF
TGTGCCAGCAGCTTATCGCGGGCCTTCCGGGGCGAGCAGTACTTC
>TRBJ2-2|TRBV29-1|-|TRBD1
CSVGGQGGVTGELFF
TGCAGCGTCGGAGGACAGGGGGGTGTCACCGGGGAGCTGTTTTTT
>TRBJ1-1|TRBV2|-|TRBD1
CAGKTGAWNTEAFF
TGTGCCGGAAAGACAGGGGCCTGGAACACTGAAGCTTTCTTT
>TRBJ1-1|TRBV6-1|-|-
CASSQAGNTEAFF
TGTGCCAGCAGTCAGGCAGGGAACACTGAAGCTTTCTTT
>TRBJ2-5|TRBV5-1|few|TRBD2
CASSPTSGGETQYF
TGCGCCAGCAGCCCAACTAGCGGGGGGGAGACCCAGTACTTC
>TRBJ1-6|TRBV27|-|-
CASSLSWGQSNSPLHF
TGTGCCAGCAGTTTAAGTTGGGGGCAAAGTAATTCACCCCTCCACTTT
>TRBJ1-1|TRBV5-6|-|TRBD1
CASSFPGQGPPEAFF
TGTGCCAGCAGCTTTCCGGGACAGGGCCCTCCTGAAGCTTTCTTT
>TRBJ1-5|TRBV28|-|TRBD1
CASSLGQGAYQPQHF
TGTGCCAGCAGTTTAGGTCAGGGGGCGTACCAGCCCCAGCATTTT
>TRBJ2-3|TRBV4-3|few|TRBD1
CASSQAPGQGLQDTQYF
TGCGCCAGCAGCCAAGCACCGGGACAGGGTTTACAAGATACGCAGTATTTT
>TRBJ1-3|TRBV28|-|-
CASIPNSYSGNTIYF
TGTGCCAGCATCCCTAACTCCTACTCTGGAAACACCATATATTTT